The 24 T cell receptor beta chains reported below all come from one sample, sequenced in a study of T cell responses to AZD1222 COVID-19 vaccine. Here immunoSEQ multiplex PCR was the method, and the copy in TCRdb shows in-frame clones only, minus some. The top ten clones hold approximately 20% of a sample with 150,000 to 180,000 clones, 90% of them seen once. Sequenced here: peripheral blood, sampled on day 0 of AZD1222 vaccination. These receptors came from an adult in good health.

The chain is built from TRBV6-2 or TRBV6-3 and TRBJ2-2, with D possibly called TRBD1 or TRBD2 (5 bases each). This CDR3 comprises 15 residues. V gave up 6 bases and J gave up 1 base, with 12 bases separating them. Germline CDR1 is MNHEY and CDR2 is SVGEGT. The DNA of the CDR3 is TGTGCCAGCAGCCCCCCGGGACGGAACACCGGGGAGCTGTTTTTT. It translates to CASSPPGRNTGELFF.

This chain links TRBV6-5 with TRBJ1-1; D gene uncertain. The CDR3 is 14 amino acids. The V gene lost 0 bases and the J gene lost 11 bases, with 16 bases spanning the gap. The germline V gene has CDR1 MNHEY and CDR2 SVGAGI. The CDR3 protein is CASSYSNRAGRAFF. The CDR3 nucleotides are TGTGCCAGCAGTTACTCGAATAGGGCGGGAAGGGCTTTCTTT.

The V gene is TRBV9, the J gene TRBJ1-4; D might be TRBD1 (6 bases). In germline, CDR1 is SGDLS, CDR2 YYNGEE. Trimming removed 8 bases from V and 3 bases from J, with 11 bases in between. The CDR3 runs 13 residues. The CDR3 region has the DNA TGTGCCAGTAACAGGGATCCTAATGAAAAACTGTTTTTT. It codes for CASNRDPNEKLFF.

This rearrangement joins TRBV7-8 to TRBJ2-3, with unresolved D. V was pared by 5 bases and J by 3 bases, with 15 bases between. The CDR3 has 15 residues. CDR1 SGHVS and CDR2 FQNEAQ come from the germline V gene. CDR3 sequence: CASSRGPGWTDTQYF. DNA of the CDR3: TGTGCCAGCAGCCGAGGCCCGGGCTGGACAGATACGCAGTATTTT.

The V and J genes are TRBV15 and TRBJ1-2; 10 bases are shared with TRBD1. V lost 4 bases to trimming and J lost 8 bases; unmatched junction nucleotides: 13. Germline CDR1 is LNHNV and CDR2 is YYDKDF (reference sequence). CDR3 size: 16 residues. CDR3 loop: CATSIWGQGSARGYTF. The CDR3 DNA is TGTGCCACCAGCATATGGGGACAGGGGTCAGCGAGGGGCTACACCTTC.

This chain joins TRBV15 and TRBJ2-5, with D maybe TRBD1 (6 bases). The CDR3 extends over 16 amino acids. Germline CDR1 is LNHNV and CDR2 is YYDKDF (reference sequence). V lost 2 bases to trimming and J lost 1 base, with 14 bases between them. CDR3 bases: TGTGCCACCAGCAGACCCAATTCGGACAGCCAAGAGACCCAGTACTTC. Residues: CATSRPNSDSQETQYF.

The chain employs TRBV3-1 (or the pseudogene TRBV3-2) and TRBJ1-2; tentatively, D is TRBD1 (5 bases). The V end lost 1 base, the J end lost 5 bases, and 11 bases lay between the germline ends. Germline loops: CDR1 LGHDT, CDR2 YNNKEL (reference sequence). CDR3 length: 14 amino acids. The CDR3 here is CASSQVAGPYGYTF. CDR3 nucleotides: TGTGCCAGCAGCCAAGTTGCAGGGCCTTATGGCTACACCTTC.

The chain links TRBV28 to TRBJ2-1; 13 nucleotides agree with TRBD2. Germline CDR1 MDHEN, CDR2 SYDVKM. The CDR3 sequence is 14 residues long. V shed 6 bases, J shed 7 bases, and the junction held 3 bases outside the gene matches. DNA for the CDR3: TGTGCCAGCAGACGGACTAGCGGGGGTAATGAGCAGTTCTTC. This sequence encodes CASRRTSGGNEQFF.

The chain links TRBV7-9 to TRBJ1-6; D gene uncertain. The V gene lost 5 bases and the J gene lost 12 bases, with 8 bases spanning the gap. The germline CDR1 and CDR2 sequences are SEHNR and FQNEAQ (reference sequence). This CDR3 is 11 amino acids long. CDR3 loop: CASSPGKPLHF. The CDR3 nucleotides are TGTGCCAGCAGCCCCGGGAAACCCCTCCACTTT.

The rearrangement joins TRBV19 to TRBJ1-6, with TRBD1 identical over 9 bases. Germline lookup yields CDR1 LNHDA and CDR2 SQIVND (reference sequence). J gave up 7 bases and V 9 bases, and 4 bases lay outside the gene matches. The CDR3 loop spans 13 amino acids. CDR3 bases: TGTGCCAGCGTGGGACAGGGAAATTCACCCCTCCACTTT. It encodes CASVGQGNSPLHF. The full variable domain, its missing parts supplied by reference TRBV19 and TRBJ1-6, is DGGITQSPKYLFRKEGQNVTLSCEQNLNHDAMYWYRQDPGQGLRLIYYSQIVNDFQKGDIAEGYSVSREKKESFPLTVTSAQKNPTAFYLCASVGQGNSPLHFGNGTRLTVT.

This chain uses TRBV5-4 with TRBJ2-2; D remains ambiguous. Between the trimmed V and J ends, which lost 0 bases and 1 base, there was a span of 4 bases. Germline V gene lookup returns CDR1 SGHNT and CDR2 YYREEE (reference sequence). The CDR3 has 14 residues. The DNA for the CDR3 is TGTGCCAGCAGCTTGGTCCAGAACACCGGGGAGCTGTTTTTT. Translated: CASSLVQNTGELFF. Full variable domain (remainder filled in from reference TRBV5-4 and TRBJ2-2): ETGVTQSPTHLIKTRGQQVTLRCSSQSGHNTVSWYQQALGQGPQFIFQYYREEENGRGNFPPRFSGLQFPNYSSELNVNALELDDSALYLCASSLVQNTGELFFGEGSRLTVL.

The chain joins TRBV13 to TRBJ1-3; 7 bases are shared with TRBD1. Germline loops: CDR1 PRHDT, CDR2 FYEKMQ (reference sequence). Trimming cost V 0 bases and J 9 bases; bases outside gene matches: 8. This CDR3 spans 15 amino acids. The CDR3 is CASSLGDRERVTIYF. Here the CDR3 DNA reads TGTGCCAGCAGCTTAGGTGACAGGGAGAGAGTCACCATATATTTT.

V and J are TRBV4-2 and TRBJ2-7, with TRBD1 matching over 8 bases. CDR1 and CDR2 (germline): LGHNA, YNFKEQ. The CDR3 is 16 amino acids. V gave up 0 bases and J gave up 5 bases; unmatched junction bases: 9. As DNA, the CDR3 is TGTGCCAGCAGCCAAGATTTGGGACAGGCCCCAGACGAGCAGTACTTC. It codes for CASSQDLGQAPDEQYF.

The chain links TRBV4-1 to TRBJ1-2; D gene unclear. Trimming took 2 bases from V and 8 from J, leaving 9 bases between them. Germline lookup yields CDR1 MGHRA and CDR2 YSYEKL. The CDR3 is made up of 12 amino acids. The CDR3 coding sequence is TGCGCCAGCAGCCAATCTCATGGGGGCTACACCTTC. It translates to CASSQSHGGYTF.

Details on this clone: A junction boundary mismatches the germline segment, possibly from a read error. The J gene is TRBJ1-6, the V gene TRBV27; 8 bases are shared with TRBD1. Germline CDR1 reads MNHEY; CDR2 reads SMNVEV (reference sequence). CDR3 length equals 14 residues. The CDR3 coding sequence is TGTGCCACCACAAGGACAGGGATAAATTCCCCCCTCCACTTT. It is translated as CATTRTGINSPLHF.

The chain links TRBV7-2 to TRBJ2-7; the D gene is possibly TRBD2 (6 bases). Trimming shortened V by 4 bases and J by 3 bases, and 13 bases separated the two germline ends. The CDR3 loop spans 14 amino acids. Germline CDR1 SGHTA, CDR2 FQGNSA. The CDR3 protein is CASSSVGGNYEQYF. For the CDR3, the DNA is TGTGCCAGCAGCTCAGTTGGAGGGAACTACGAGCAGTACTTC.

The chain carries TRBV18 and TRBJ2-2; D unresolved. CDR1 is KGHSH and CDR2 is LQKENI in the germline V gene. This CDR3 spans 13 amino acids. V dropped 5 bases and J dropped 6 bases, with 10 bases sitting between them. DNA for the CDR3: TGTGCCAGCTCAAAATCAGGTCCCGGGGAGCTGTTTTTT. Translating it yields CASSKSGPGELFF.

V and J are TRBV18 and TRBJ1-4, with D perhaps TRBD1 (6 bases). V lost 6 bases, J lost 8 bases, and 22 bases lay in between. Germline values: CDR1 KGHSH, CDR2 LQKENI. The CDR3 is made up of 16 amino acids. In DNA, the CDR3 is TGTGCCAGCTCCTATAATCCAGGGGCAAGTTACGAAAAACTGTTTTTT. Amino acids: CASSYNPGASYEKLFF.

The chain couples TRBV5-1 to TRBJ1-1; unclear D gene. CDR3 length equals 13 residues. Trimming removed 4 bases from V and 4 bases from J, with 11 bases in between. Germline V gene sequence: CDR1 SGHRS, CDR2 YFSETQ. The CDR3 nucleotides read TGCGCCAGCAGCGTCATCGAGACCACTGAAGCTTTCTTT. This codes for CASSVIETTEAFF.

CDR3 bases: TGTGCCATCAGTGGTAGCCACGGCTATACGCAGTATTTT. Translating gives CAISGSHGYTQYF. The rearrangement uses TRBV10-3 and TRBJ2-3; D unclear. V lost 4 bases and J 7 bases, leaving 12 bases between the germline ends. The germline CDR1 and CDR2 sequences are ENHRY and SYGVKD. The CDR3 covers 13 residues.

Notes on this clone: At one boundary the junction diverges from the germline segment, which might be a read error. This chain connects TRBV19 to TRBJ1-1; D remains unclear. This CDR3 is built from 13 residues. Germline CDR1 LNHDA, CDR2 SQIVND (reference sequence). CDR3 nucleotide sequence: TGTGCCAGTAGTATCGCCGGGCCAACTGGAGCTTTCTTT. The encoded protein is CASSIAGPTGAFF.

This chain links TRBV18 with TRBJ1-3; maybe TRBD1 (5 bases). Trimming removed 2 bases from V and 3 bases from J, with 11 bases in between. The CDR3 has 15 residues. Looked up from germline, CDR1 is KGHSH and CDR2 is LQKENI. The CDR3 is CASSPKGQNGNTIYF. The CDR3, as DNA: TGTGCCAGCTCACCAAAGGGGCAGAATGGAAACACCATATATTTT.

The genes are TRBV28 and TRBJ1-2; possible D gene TRBD1, 5 bases. The V gene's germline CDR1 is MDHEN and CDR2 SYDVKM. The CDR3 runs to 12 residues. Trimming took 6 bases from V and 8 from J, leaving 13 bases between them. The chain's CDR3 is CASSSQGNGYTF. CDR3 nucleotide sequence: TGTGCCAGCAGCTCCCAGGGTAACGGCTACACCTTC.

The chain is built from TRBV3-1 (or the pseudogene TRBV3-2) and TRBJ1-1; no reliable D call. Trimming took 1 base from V and 0 from J, leaving 6 bases between them. Germline V lookup: CDR1 LGHDT, CDR2 YNNKEL (reference sequence). This CDR3 is 14 amino acids long. CDR3 sequence: CASSQGGMNTEAFF. DNA of the CDR3: TGTGCCAGCAGCCAAGGCGGTATGAACACTGAAGCTTTCTTT.